This paragraph reports one TCR beta chain. Its antigen remains unknown. The data were obtained in a study of siplizumab effects on memory and regulatory T cells. Notes on the study in general: Treg origin accounted for an average of roughly 69% of mappable alloreactive CD4+ clones with siplizumab and 25% to 30% in controls. In the presence of siplizumab, alloreactive sequences traceable to unstimulated CD4+ memory cells were significantly reduced. The suppressive capacity of proliferating Tregs from siplizumab cultures remained unconfirmed.

About 9.5 x 10^4 TCR templates underwent assay in each sample. Using immunoSEQ multiplex PCR, the repertoire was profiled, and TCRdb retains in-frame clones only, with some absent. The data hold around 100,000 clones, with approximately 90% observed a single time. The length of the CDR3 is 12 residues. The germline V gene has CDR1 KGHSH and CDR2 LQKENI. V was pared by 3 bases and J by 2 bases, with 4 bases between. The sequence was obtained from a human donor in good health. Material: CD4+ T cells sorted from blood. This chain links TRBV18 with TRBJ2-5, with no clear D. DNA of the CDR3: TGTGCCAGCTCACCCGCTCAAGAGACCCAGTACTTC. Its protein is CASSPAQETQYF.